What follows are 2 T cell receptor beta chains derived from one specimen sequenced in a study of shared clonotypes between healthy human individuals (dated by TCRdb to 2018 to 2020). The protocol used for the library was the immunoSEQ multiplex PCR assay. Not all clones reach the TCRdb copy of this immuneACCESS table, which keeps in-frame sequences only. Checked studies attribute under half of the gap to unresolved V genes and leave the rest unexplained. For this sample there are 2.5 million or so clones; roughly nine tenths appear just once. The ten largest account for more than 0.12% of the sample. The sample comprised naive CD4+ T cells sorted from blood. Per the publication, the cell subset or site label means: CD45RA+ positively selected. All receptors come from a man aged 18 to 29 in good health.

V and J are TRBV2 and TRBJ1-4, with TRBD1 as a possible D gene (6 bases). The CDR3 runs 20 residues. Germline lookup yields CDR1 SNHLY and CDR2 FYNNEI. V lost 4 bases to trimming and J lost 8 bases, with 32 bases between them. In nucleotides, the CDR3 is TGTGCCAGCAGTGCGACAGCGATGGGGGGGCTAACGGGTAATCGGGAAAAACTGTTTTTT. Its protein product is CASSATAMGGLTGNREKLFF.

In its sample, this clone was seen a few times. The rearrangement joins TRBV30 to TRBJ1-6, with D uncertain. Trimming took off 0 bases at V and 0 bases at J, with 9 bases between the two ends. This CDR3 is built from 16 residues. Germline CDR1 reads GTSNPN; CDR2 reads SVGIG (reference sequence). CDR3 in amino acids: CAWSVPVSSYNSPLHF. DNA for the CDR3: TGTGCCTGGAGTGTACCAGTGAGCTCCTATAATTCACCCCTCCACTTT. Looking up the rest from reference TRBV30 and TRBJ1-6 gives the full variable domain: SQTIHQWPATLVQPVGSPLSLECTVEGTSNPNLYWYRQAAGRGLQLLFYSVGIGQISSEVPQNLSASRPQDRQFILSSKKLLLSDSGFYLCAWSVPVSSYNSPLHFGNGTRLTVT.